This T cell receptor (beta chain) derives from a study of siplizumab effects on memory and regulatory T cells. Whole-study findings and limits: Proliferating Tregs in siplizumab cultures were never verified as suppressive.

Sequencing used immunoSEQ multiplex PCR; TCRdb keeps in-frame clones, though not all of them. Of approximately 100,000 clones listed, nearly 95% are singletons. CDR3 length equals 15 residues. The germline V gene has CDR1 MNHNS and CDR2 SASEGT. Trimming pared 7 bases from V and 0 bases from J, leaving 13 bases between. Points on this clone: The antigen is not known.

The receptor comes from a human donor in good health. Sequencing input: non-Treg CD4+ T cells sorted from blood. The chain is built from TRBV6-1 and TRBJ2-4, with D possibly being TRBD1 or TRBD2 (5 bases each). The CDR3 DNA is TGTGCCAGCATTGGGACCGCTCTAGCCAAAAACATTCAGTACTTC. Translation: CASIGTALAKNIQYF.